Given below is one T cell receptor beta chain in context. No antigen is known for it. TCRdb's copy holds only in-frame clones and misses some; the assay was immunoSEQ multiplex PCR. The sample includes about 110,000 clones, roughly nine tenths seen only once; the top ten take roughly 3%. Trimming stripped 3 bases from V and 0 bases from J, with 9 bases between. CDR1 and CDR2 (germline): GTSNPN, SVGIG (reference sequence). The CDR3 extends over 14 amino acids. The sample is drawn from a study of T cell responses to AZD1222 COVID-19 vaccine. Study-level findings and limits: The donor cohort was predominantly white British with a female majority, and clonal diversity may have been underestimated. Vaccine-associated CD4 TCRs ranged over spike, dominating at 160-218 and 743-854.

The sequence was collected from an adult in good health. This chain connects TRBV30 to TRBJ2-4; D is undetermined. Here the sequenced sample was peripheral blood, taken on day 0 of MenACWY control vaccination. The CDR3 sequence is CAWSQELAKNIQYF. The CDR3, as DNA: TGTGCCTGGAGCCAGGAGCTAGCCAAAAACATTCAGTACTTC.